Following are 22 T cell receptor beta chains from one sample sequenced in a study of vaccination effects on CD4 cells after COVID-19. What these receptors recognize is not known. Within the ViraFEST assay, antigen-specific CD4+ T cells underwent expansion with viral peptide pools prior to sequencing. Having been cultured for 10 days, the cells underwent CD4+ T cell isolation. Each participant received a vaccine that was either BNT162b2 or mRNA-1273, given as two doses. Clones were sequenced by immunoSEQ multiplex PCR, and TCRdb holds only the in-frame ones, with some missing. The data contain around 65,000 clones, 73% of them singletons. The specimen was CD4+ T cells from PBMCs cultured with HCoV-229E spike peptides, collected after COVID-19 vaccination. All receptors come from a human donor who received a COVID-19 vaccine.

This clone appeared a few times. DNA for the CDR3: TGTGCCAGCAGCACCCCGAGGACTAGCATGAATGAGCAGTTCTTC. It encodes CASSTPRTSMNEQFF. The genes are TRBV3-1 (or the pseudogene TRBV3-2) and TRBJ2-1, with 8 bases aligning to TRBD2. Looked up from germline, CDR1 is LGHDT and CDR2 is YNNKEL (reference sequence). V gave up 5 bases and J gave up 7 bases; unmatched junction bases: 10. CDR3 length equals 15 residues.

In DNA form, the CDR3 reads TGCGCCAGCAGCTTGGGACAGGGGATAGCGCGTATTGGGTCAGATACGCAGTATTTT. Residues: CASSLGQGIARIGSDTQYF. This chain links TRBV5-1 with TRBJ2-3; 8 nucleotides align to TRBD1. The V segment lost 0 bases and the J segment 4 bases; nucleotides outside the gene matches: 16. The CDR3 has 19 residues. The V gene's germline CDR1 is SGHRS and CDR2 YFSETQ. Filled out from reference TRBV5-1 and TRBJ2-3, the complete variable domain reads KAGVTQTPRYLIKTRGQQVTLSCSPISGHRSVSWYQQTPGQGLQFLFEYFSETQRNKGNFPGRFSGRQFSNSRSEMNVSTLELGDSALYLCASSLGQGIARIGSDTQYFGPGTRLTVL.

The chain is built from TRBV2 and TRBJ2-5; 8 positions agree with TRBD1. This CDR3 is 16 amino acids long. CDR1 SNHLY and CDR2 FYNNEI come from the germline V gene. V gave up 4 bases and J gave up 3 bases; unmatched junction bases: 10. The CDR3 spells CASSVPRTGWEETQYF. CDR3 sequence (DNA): TGTGCCAGCAGTGTTCCCCGGACAGGGTGGGAAGAGACCCAGTACTTC.

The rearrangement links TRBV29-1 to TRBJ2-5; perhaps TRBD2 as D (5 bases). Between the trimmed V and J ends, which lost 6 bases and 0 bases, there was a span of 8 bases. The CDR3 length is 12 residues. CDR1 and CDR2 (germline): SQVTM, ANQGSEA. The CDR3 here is CSVRLNQETQYF. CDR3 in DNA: TGCAGCGTCCGACTAAACCAAGAGACCCAGTACTTC.

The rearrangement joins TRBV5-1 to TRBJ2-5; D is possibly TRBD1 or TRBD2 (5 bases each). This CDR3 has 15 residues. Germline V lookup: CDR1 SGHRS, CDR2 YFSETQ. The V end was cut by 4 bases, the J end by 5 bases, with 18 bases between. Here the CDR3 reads CASSPSGTGRETQYF. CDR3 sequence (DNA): TGCGCCAGCAGCCCTTCCGGGACGGGAAGGGAGACCCAGTACTTC.

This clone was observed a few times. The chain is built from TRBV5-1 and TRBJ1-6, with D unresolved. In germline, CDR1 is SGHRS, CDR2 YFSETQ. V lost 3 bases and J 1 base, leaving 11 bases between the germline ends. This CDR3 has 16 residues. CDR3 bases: TGCGCCAGCAGCTCCTACATGGAATCCTATAATTCACCCCTCCACTTT. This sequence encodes CASSSYMESYNSPLHF.

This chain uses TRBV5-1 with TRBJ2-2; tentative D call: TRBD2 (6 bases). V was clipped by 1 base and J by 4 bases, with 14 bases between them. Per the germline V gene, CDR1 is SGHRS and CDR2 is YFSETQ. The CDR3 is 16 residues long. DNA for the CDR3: TGCGCCAGCAGCTTGAAGGGCGGGGTAACCACCGGGGAGCTGTTTTTT. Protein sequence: CASSLKGGVTTGELFF. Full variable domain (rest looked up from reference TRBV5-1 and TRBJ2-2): KAGVTQTPRYLIKTRGQQVTLSCSPISGHRSVSWYQQTPGQGLQFLFEYFSETQRNKGNFPGRFSGRQFSNSRSEMNVSTLELGDSALYLCASSLKGGVTTGELFFGEGSRLTVL.

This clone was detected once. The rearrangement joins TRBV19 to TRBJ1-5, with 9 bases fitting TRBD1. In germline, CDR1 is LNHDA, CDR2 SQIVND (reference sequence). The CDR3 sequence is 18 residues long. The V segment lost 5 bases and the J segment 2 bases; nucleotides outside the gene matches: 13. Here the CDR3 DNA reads TGTGCCAGTAGTCATGGGACAGGGTCGAGGTTTGGCAATCAGCCCCAGCATTTT. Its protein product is CASSHGTGSRFGNQPQHF.

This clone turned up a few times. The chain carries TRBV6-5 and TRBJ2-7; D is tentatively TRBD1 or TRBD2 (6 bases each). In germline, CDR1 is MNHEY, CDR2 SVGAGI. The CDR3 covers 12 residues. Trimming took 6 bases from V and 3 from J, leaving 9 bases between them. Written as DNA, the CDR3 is TGTGCCAGCAGGCGGGACAACTACGAGCAGTACGTC. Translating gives CASRRDNYEQYV.

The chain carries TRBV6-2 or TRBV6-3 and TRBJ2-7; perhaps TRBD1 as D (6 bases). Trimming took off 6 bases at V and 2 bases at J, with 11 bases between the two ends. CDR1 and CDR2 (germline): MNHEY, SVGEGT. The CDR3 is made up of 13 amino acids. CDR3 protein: CASSWTDAYEQYV. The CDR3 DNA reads TGTGCCAGCAGCTGGACAGACGCCTACGAGCAGTACGTC.

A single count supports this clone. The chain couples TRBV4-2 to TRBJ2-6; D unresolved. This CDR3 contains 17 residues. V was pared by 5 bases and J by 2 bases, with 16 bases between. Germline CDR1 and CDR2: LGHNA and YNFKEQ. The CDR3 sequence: CASSYGPVGTGANVLTF. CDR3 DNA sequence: TGTGCCAGCAGCTACGGGCCAGTGGGCACTGGGGCCAACGTCCTGACTTTC.

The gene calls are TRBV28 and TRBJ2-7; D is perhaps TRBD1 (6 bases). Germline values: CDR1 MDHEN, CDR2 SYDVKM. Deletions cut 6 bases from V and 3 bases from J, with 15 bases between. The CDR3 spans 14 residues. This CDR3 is CASRQQGSFYEQYV. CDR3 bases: TGTGCCAGCAGGCAGCAGGGGTCCTTCTACGAGCAGTACGTC.

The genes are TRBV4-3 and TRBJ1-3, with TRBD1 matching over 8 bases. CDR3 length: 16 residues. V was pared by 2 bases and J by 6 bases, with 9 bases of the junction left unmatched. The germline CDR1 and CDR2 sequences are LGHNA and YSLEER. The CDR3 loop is CASSQSRDRGLNTIYF. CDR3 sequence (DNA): TGCGCCAGCAGCCAATCACGCGACAGGGGTTTAAACACCATATATTTT.

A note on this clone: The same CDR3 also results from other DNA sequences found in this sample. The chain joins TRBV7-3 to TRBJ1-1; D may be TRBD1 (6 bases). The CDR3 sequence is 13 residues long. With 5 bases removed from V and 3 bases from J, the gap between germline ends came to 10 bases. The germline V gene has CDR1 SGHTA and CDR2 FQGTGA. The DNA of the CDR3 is TGTGCCAGCAGCCCTGGGACATACACTGAAGCTTTCTTT. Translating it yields CASSPGTYTEAFF.

The CDR3 nucleotides are TGCGCCAGCAGCCAAGATAGCAGGAGCAACTATGGCTACACCTTC. Amino acids: CASSQDSRSNYGYTF. This rearrangement joins TRBV4-3 to TRBJ1-2, with unresolved D. Looked up from germline, CDR1 is LGHNA and CDR2 is YSLEER. The CDR3 runs to 15 residues. The germline V and J ends were trimmed by 0 bases and 2 bases, with 10 bases remaining between them.

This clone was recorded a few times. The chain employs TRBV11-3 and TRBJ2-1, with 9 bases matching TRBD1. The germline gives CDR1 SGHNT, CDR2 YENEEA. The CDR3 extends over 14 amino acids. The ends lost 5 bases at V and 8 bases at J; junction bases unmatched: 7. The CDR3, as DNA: TGTGCCAGCAGCCTAGGGACAGGGCGCGATGAGCAGTTCTTC. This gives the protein CASSLGTGRDEQFF.

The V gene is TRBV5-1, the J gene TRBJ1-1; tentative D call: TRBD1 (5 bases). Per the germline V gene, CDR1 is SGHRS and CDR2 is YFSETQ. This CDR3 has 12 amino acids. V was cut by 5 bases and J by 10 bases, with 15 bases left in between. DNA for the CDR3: TGCGCCAGCAGTAGGGACGGGGGGACAGCTTTCTTT. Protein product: CASSRDGGTAFF.

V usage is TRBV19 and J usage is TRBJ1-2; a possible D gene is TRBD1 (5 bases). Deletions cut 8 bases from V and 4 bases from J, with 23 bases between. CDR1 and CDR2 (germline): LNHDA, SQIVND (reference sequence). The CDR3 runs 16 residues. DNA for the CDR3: TGTGCCAGTCGCCGCGCGGGGCAGGATTGGGGCTATGGCTACACCTTC. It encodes CASRRAGQDWGYGYTF.

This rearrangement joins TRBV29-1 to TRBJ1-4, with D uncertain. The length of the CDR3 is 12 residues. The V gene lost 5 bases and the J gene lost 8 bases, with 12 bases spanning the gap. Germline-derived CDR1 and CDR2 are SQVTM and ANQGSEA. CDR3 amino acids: CSVSGSTEKLFF. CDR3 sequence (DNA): TGCAGCGTTTCGGGGTCGACGGAAAAACTGTTTTTT.

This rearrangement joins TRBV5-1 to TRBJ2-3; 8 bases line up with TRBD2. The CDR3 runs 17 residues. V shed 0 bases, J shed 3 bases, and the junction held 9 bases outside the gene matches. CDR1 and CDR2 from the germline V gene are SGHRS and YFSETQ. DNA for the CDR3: TGCGCCAGCAGCTTGGCCGGGGGCGGGGGGACGACAGATACGCAGTATTTT. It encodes CASSLAGGGGTTDTQYF.

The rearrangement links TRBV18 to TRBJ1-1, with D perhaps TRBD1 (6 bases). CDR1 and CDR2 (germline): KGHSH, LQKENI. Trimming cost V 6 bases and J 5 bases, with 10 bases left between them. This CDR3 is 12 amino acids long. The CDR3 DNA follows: TGTGCCAGCTCCCAGGGGCTGACTGAAGCTTTCTTT. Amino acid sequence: CASSQGLTEAFF.

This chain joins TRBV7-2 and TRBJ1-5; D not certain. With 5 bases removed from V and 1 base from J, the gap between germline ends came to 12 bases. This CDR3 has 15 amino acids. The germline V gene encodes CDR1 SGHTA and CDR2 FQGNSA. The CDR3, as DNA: TGTGCCAGCAGCATATCGACATTAAGCAATCAGCCCCAGCATTTT. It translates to CASSISTLSNQPQHF.